A single sample is the source of the 2 T cell receptor beta chains below, sequenced in a study of T cell changes during pregnancy in multiple sclerosis. Some clones are missing from TCRdb's copy, which holds only in-frame ones; the method was immunoSEQ multiplex PCR. The sample includes about 40,000 clones, around nine tenths seen only once; the top ten take under 4.5%. The sequenced sample was CD8+ T cells from peripheral blood mononuclear cells, obtained in the first trimester of pregnancy. The receptors here all came from a female donor with multiple sclerosis, enrolled in a pregnancy study.

This clone has a single count. V usage is TRBV5-6 and J usage is TRBJ2-5; 7 bases are shared with TRBD1. J was trimmed by 2 bases and V by 4 bases; bases with no gene match: 8. CDR1 and CDR2 from the germline V gene are SGHDT and YYEEEE. CDR3 length: 15 residues. The DNA of the CDR3 is TGTGCCAGCAGCCTGGACCGGGACAGACAAGAGACCCAGTACTTC. This translates into CASSLDRDRQETQYF.

This clone was observed once. CDR3 protein: CASSSGGGPSYEQYF. CDR3 in DNA: TGTGCCAGCAGCTCCGGCGGGGGGCCTTCCTACGAGCAGTACTTC. V gene TRBV7-9 combines with J gene TRBJ2-7; 8 bases fit TRBD2. The CDR3 extends over 15 amino acids. V was pared by 4 bases and J by 1 base, with 6 bases of the junction left unmatched. CDR1 and CDR2 from the germline V gene are SEHNR and FQNEAQ (reference sequence).